A single sample is the source of the 8 T cell receptor beta chains below, sequenced in a study of prognosis after radiotherapy for stage I lung cancer. The study amplified the TCR beta CDR3 region from genomic DNA. This amplification was carried out by two rounds of multiplex PCR. Primers were specific to each TRBV and TRBJ gene in first-round PCR. One entry per CDR3 protein results from TCRdb running MiXCR on the multiplex PCR reads. Counted here are over 11,000 distinct CDR3 sequences, around three fifths occurring once; the ten biggest clones make up 20% to 30%. The sample consisted of PBMCs, taken before or after stereotactic body radiation therapy (not recorded which). The receptors here all came from a donor over 45 with non-small cell lung cancer.

This clonotype appeared a few times. A single base separates this from a much larger clone, so it may be a read error. This rearrangement joins TRBV20-1 to TRBJ2-7, with a weak D call TRBD1 (5 bases). Germline V gene sequence: CDR1 DFQATT, CDR2 SNEGSKA (reference sequence). This CDR3 is built from 12 residues. The CDR3 DNA is TGCATAGCCCAGGGCCAGGCATACGAGCAGTACTTC. Protein product: CIAQGQAYEQYF.

The J gene is TRBJ2-3, the V gene TRBV20-1; 11 nucleotides align to TRBD2. The CDR3 has 15 residues. Unmatched junction bases numbered 6, after V lost 4 bases and J lost 3 bases. Germline V gene lookup returns CDR1 DFQATT and CDR2 SNEGSKA (reference sequence). The CDR3 DNA is TGCAGTGCTATAGCGGGAGGGCCGTGGACAGATACGCAGTATTTT. As protein: CSAIAGGPWTDTQYF.

The chain uses TRBV30 and TRBJ1-2; D may be TRBD1 (5 bases). The length of the CDR3 is 13 residues. With 3 bases removed from V and 6 bases from J, the gap between germline ends came to 14 bases. Germline CDR1 is GTSNPN and CDR2 is SVGIG (reference sequence). The CDR3 nucleotides are TGTGCCTGGAGGTACCGGGCCAGGGATGGCTACACCTTC. Protein: CAWRYRARDGYTF.

This chain connects TRBV20-1 to TRBJ2-1; 13 nucleotides match TRBD2. This CDR3 is 17 amino acids long. Germline assignment: CDR1 DFQATT and CDR2 SNEGSKA (reference sequence). The V and J ends lost 2 bases and 5 bases, in that order; junction bases with no gene match: 9. The CDR3 protein is CSARLGQLAGGNNEQFF. CDR3 nucleotide sequence: TGCAGTGCTAGATTGGGGCAACTAGCGGGAGGGAACAATGAGCAGTTCTTC.

Concerning this clonotype: A much larger clone lies one base from this, so it may be a read error. This sequence joins TRBV4-3 and TRBJ2-5, with D perhaps matching TRBD1 (6 bases). This CDR3 has 16 amino acids. The germline CDR1 and CDR2 sequences are LGHNA and YSLEER. CDR3 residues: CASSQSFTVGQDTQYF. CDR3 sequence (DNA): TGCGCCAGCAGCCAAAGTTTTACGGTGGGACAAGATACCCAGTACTTC.

The chain carries TRBV6-1 and TRBJ2-3; tentatively, D is TRBD1 (6 bases). The CDR3 contains 17 residues. Germline V gene lookup returns CDR1 MNHNS and CDR2 SASEGT. The germline V and J ends were trimmed by 6 bases and 4 bases, with 23 bases remaining between them. Here the CDR3 reads CASSQGGSGSSPDTQYF. In DNA, the CDR3 is TGTGCCAGCAGCCAAGGGGGTTCGGGGTCGAGCCCAGATACGCAGTATTTT.

This clonotype rates as medium-sized. The rearrangement uses TRBV7-9 and TRBJ2-1, with 10 nucleotides matching TRBD1. Trimming cost V 6 bases and J 6 bases; bases outside gene matches: 8. CDR3 length: 15 residues. The V gene's germline CDR1 is SEHNR and CDR2 FQNEAQ (reference sequence). CDR3 sequence: CASSSTRDRGNEQFF. In DNA form, the CDR3 reads TGTGCCAGCAGTTCAACCCGGGACAGGGGCAATGAGCAGTTCTTC. The full variable domain, its missing parts supplied by reference TRBV7-9 and TRBJ2-1, is DTGVSQNPRHKITKRGQNVTFRCDPISEHNRLYWYRQTLGQGPEFLTYFQNEAQLEKSRLLSDRFSAERPKGSFSTLEIQRTEQGDSAMYLCASSSTRDRGNEQFFGPGTRLTVL.

By sample fraction, this clonotype is medium-sized. The genes are TRBV25-1 and TRBJ2-1; 9 bases map to TRBD1. The CDR3 totals 15 residues. Trimming removed 7 bases from V and 0 bases from J; junction bases left unmatched: 4. The germline gives CDR1 MGHDK, CDR2 SYGVNS. Here the CDR3 reads CASIDRGSSYNEQFF. The CDR3 bases are TGTGCCAGCATCGACAGGGGGAGCTCCTACAATGAGCAGTTCTTC. The complete variable domain, with remaining parts taken from reference TRBV25-1 and TRBJ2-1, reads EADIYQTPRYLVIGTGKKITLECSQTMGHDKMYWYQQDPGMELHLIHYSYGVNSTEKGDLSSESTVSRIRTEHFPLTLESARPSHTSQYLCASIDRGSSYNEQFFGPGTRLTVL.